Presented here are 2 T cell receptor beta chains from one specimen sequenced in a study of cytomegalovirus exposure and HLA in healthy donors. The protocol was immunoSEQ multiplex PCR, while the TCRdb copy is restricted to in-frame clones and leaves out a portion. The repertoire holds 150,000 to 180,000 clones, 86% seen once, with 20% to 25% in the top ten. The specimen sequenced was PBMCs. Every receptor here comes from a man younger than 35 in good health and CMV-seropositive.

Written as DNA, the CDR3 is TGTGCCAGCAGCTCCCGGACACTATACTACGAGCAGTACTTC. Its protein product is CASSSRTLYYEQYF. This rearrangement joins TRBV7-2 to TRBJ2-7, with a tentative D call TRBD1 (5 bases). CDR3 length: 14 residues. Germline V gene data show CDR1 as SGHTA and CDR2 as FQGNSA. V lost 4 bases, J lost 3 bases, and 13 bases lay in between.

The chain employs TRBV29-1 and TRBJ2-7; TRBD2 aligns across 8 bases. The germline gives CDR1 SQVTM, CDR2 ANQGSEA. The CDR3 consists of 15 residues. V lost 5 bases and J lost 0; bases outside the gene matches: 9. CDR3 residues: CSVLSGGRSSYEQYF. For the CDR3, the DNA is TGCAGCGTTTTATCGGGCGGGAGGAGCTCCTACGAGCAGTACTTC.